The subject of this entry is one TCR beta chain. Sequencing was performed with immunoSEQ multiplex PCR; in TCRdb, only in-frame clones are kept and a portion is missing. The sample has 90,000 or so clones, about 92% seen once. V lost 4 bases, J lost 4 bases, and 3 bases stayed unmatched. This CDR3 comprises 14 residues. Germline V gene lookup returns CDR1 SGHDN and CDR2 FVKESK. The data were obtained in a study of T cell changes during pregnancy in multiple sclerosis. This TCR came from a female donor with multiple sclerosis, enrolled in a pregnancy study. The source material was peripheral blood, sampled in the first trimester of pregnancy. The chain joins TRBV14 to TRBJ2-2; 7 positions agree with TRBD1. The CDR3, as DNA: TGTGCCAGCAGCCCGACAGGGTTCACCGGGGAGCTGTTTTTT. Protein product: CASSPTGFTGELFF.